This TCR beta chain was identified during a study of T cells after yellow fever vaccination. In the study overall: SMART-Seq v4 Ultra Low Input prepared the low-cell-number fractions. Broader study findings: The study re-detected most primary-vaccination clones after the booster (roughly 96% CD4, roughly 90% CD8).

TCRdb re-analysed the 5' RACE reads in MiXCR, keeping a single row per CDR3 protein. The sample carries hundreds of thousands of distinct CDR3 sequences, roughly 13% recorded once. The V and J ends lost 4 bases and 9 bases, in that order; junction bases with no gene match: 7. The CDR3 is 15 residues long. Germline V lookup: CDR1 SGDLS, CDR2 YYNGEE. Regarding this clonotype: Its matching antigen is unknown.

The V gene is TRBV9, the J gene TRBJ2-1, with 13 bases aligning to TRBD2. The sequencing here drew on PBMCs, taken on the day of the yellow fever booster vaccination. This TCR came from a man aged 25 to 40 who received the YFV17D yellow fever vaccine. Here the CDR3 reads CASSHRTSGSGEQFF. CDR3 bases: TGTGCCAGCAGCCACCGGACTAGCGGGAGCGGTGAGCAGTTCTTC.